This entry features one TCR beta chain sequence. The count of this clone is one. The antigen it recognizes is unknown. The sample holds no much larger clone one base away, and base qualities are not on file. The same CDR3 is also encoded by other DNA sequences in this sample. This entry is derived from a study of blood T cell repertoires in COVID-19 (dated by TCRdb to 2018 to 2020). For the wider study: The collaborator samples originated in the United States, Italy and Spain and spanned the acute and convalescent phases of COVID-19. The material from the prospective study consisted of cDNA or gDNA derived from T cells, B-cell-depleted T cells, or PBMCs. Subjects who had been exposed to COVID-19, were actively infected with it, or had recovered from it provided the deeply sampled blood TCRbeta repertoires that made up the dataset. The repertoires were made available in a free public database intended to serve as a resource for research on the immune response to SARS-CoV-2. Samples were obtained from the ongoing ImmuneRACE study (first 160 participants) and from some 1,200 subjects provided by 6 global collaborators. Nearly every sample came with metadata listing a de-identified subject ID, COVID-19 status, age in years and sex. HLA class I and class II types, where available, came from metadata supplied by the sample provider rather than from assay-based typing.

The immunoSEQ Assay, a bias-controlled multiplex PCR, was used to amplify TCRbeta CDR3 regions from genomic DNA. The published analysis was carried out like this. The number of nucleated cells in each sample was estimated by amplification of reference gene primers within the assay. To quantify the absolute abundance of each unique TCRbeta CDR3 rearrangement, sequence reads were collapsed and filtered. For each sample, productive Simpson clonality was calculated as the square root of Simpson's diversity index across productive rearrangements. TCRdb took this table from immuneACCESS and kept in-frame rearrangements with V and J called. Such tables lack part of the clones; where checked against another copy, unresolved V genes explain under half of the gap, and the rest is unexplained. V and J calls and clone size are given by that table; D and trimming were obtained from the DNA. For this sample the table gives more than 200,000 clones, of which 75% to 90% were detected only once. Of the sample, approximately 2% is held by the ten largest clones.

Results the study describes overall, beyond this receptor: How much clinical and demographic metadata was included differed by source and by participant, and the metadata was provided uncurated.

Taken from cysteine to phenylalanine, the CDR3 has 13 residues. The only DNA kept is the CDR3, 39 bases in frame from the first base. Trimming costs V 3 bases and J 2 bases, and their ends lie 7 bases apart. The germline V gene (reference sequence) yields LNHDA for CDR1 and SQIVND for CDR2. The collaborating institutions used their own protocols to collect whole blood in K2EDTA tubes. For TCRbeta analysis, collaborators shipped samples in one of three forms: frozen whole blood, isolated PBMCs, or DNA extracted from either of those sample types. The sequencing input was peripheral blood. Rearrangement joined TRBV19 to TRBJ1-1; confidence is insufficient to name the D gene. This receptor was obtained from a man aged 25-40 years with active or convalescent COVID-19. The base sequence is TGTGCCAGTAGTATCCGGGGAAACACTGAAGCTTTCTTT. Its amino acids are CASSIRGNTEAFF.